Below, 27 T cell receptor beta chains from the same sample are listed, as sequenced in a study of cytomegalovirus exposure and HLA in healthy donors. The PCR contained 60 Vbeta and 13 Jbeta primers. Measured with immunoSEQ multiplex PCR; TCRdb has only the in-frame clones, and not every one. The sample consists of some 160,000 clones, roughly 85% of them appearing once. Sequencing was done on a sample of PBMCs. These receptors were obtained from a male donor in good health and CMV-seronegative.

The genes are TRBV7-2 and TRBJ1-2; TRBD1 matches at 7 bases. The CDR3 loop spans 14 amino acids. Trimming removed 5 bases from V and 8 bases from J; junction bases left unmatched: 11. Germline V CDR1 and CDR2: SGHTA, FQGNSA. The CDR3 DNA reads as TGTGCCAGCAGCGCCTTGAGACAGGGAGGAGGCTACACCTTC. Residues: CASSALRQGGGYTF.

V gene TRBV6-1 combines with J gene TRBJ1-1; the D gene is possibly TRBD1 (5 bases). V lost 3 bases, J lost 1 base, and 9 bases lay in between. The CDR3 covers 14 residues. The V gene's germline CDR1 is MNHNS and CDR2 SASEGT. The CDR3 DNA reads TGTGCCAGCAGTGAGGTACAGGAGAACACTGAAGCTTTCTTT. Protein sequence: CASSEVQENTEAFF.

In nucleotides, the CDR3 is TGTGCCAGCAGTGATTGGCTCGAGCGGGGGGGTGCCTATGAGCAGTTCTTC. It translates to CASSDWLERGGAYEQFF. The chain recombines TRBV6-1 with TRBJ2-1, with 10 bases aligning to TRBD2. V shed 3 bases and J 8 bases; nucleotides not matched to a gene: 13. Germline-derived CDR1 and CDR2 are MNHNS and SASEGT. The CDR3 extends over 17 amino acids.

V usage is TRBV5-1 and J usage is TRBJ2-2; D ambiguous. There are 15 residues in the CDR3. Germline V CDR1 and CDR2: SGHRS, YFSETQ. The germline V and J ends were trimmed by 2 bases and 2 bases, with 10 bases remaining between them. In DNA form, the CDR3 reads TGCGCCAGCAGCTTCCGAGGTGGTAACACCGGGGAGCTGTTTTTT. Amino acid sequence: CASSFRGGNTGELFF.

This clone was seen once. The V gene is TRBV27, the J gene TRBJ2-5, with TRBD1 identical over 7 bases. The end of the DNA aligns better with TRBJ2-7, so the J call may be wrong. CDR1 is MNHEY, CDR2 SMNVEV, per germline (reference sequence). The CDR3 loop spans 15 amino acids. CDR3 nucleotide sequence: TGTGCCAGCAGTTTATGGGCAGGGGGCTCCTACGAGCAGTACTTC. It codes for CASSLWAGGSYEQYF.

The J gene is TRBJ2-3, the V gene TRBV2; weak D call: TRBD2 (5 bases). Trimming took off 7 bases at V and 8 bases at J, with 10 bases between the two ends. The CDR3 contains 11 residues. Germline assignment: CDR1 SNHLY and CDR2 FYNNEI. CDR3 nucleotides: TGTGCCAGCACTCGAGGGAGTACGCAGTATTTT. Its translation: CASTRGSTQYF.

The chain recombines TRBV6-6 with TRBJ1-2, with 8 bases identical to TRBD1. Germline CDR1 and CDR2: MNHNY and SVGAGI (reference sequence). The V segment lost 2 bases and the J segment 0 bases; nucleotides outside the gene matches: 5. The CDR3 has 16 amino acids. In DNA, the CDR3 is TGTGCCAGCAGTTACCATACAGGGGGGGCTAACTATGGCTACACCTTC. Encoded protein: CASSYHTGGANYGYTF.

This sequence joins TRBV2 and TRBJ1-5, with 10 bases identical to TRBD1. J was trimmed by 4 bases and V by 7 bases; bases with no gene match: 7. CDR1 and CDR2 (germline): SNHLY, FYNNEI. This CDR3 region has 15 residues. CDR3 DNA: TGTGCCAGCAACAACGACAGGGGGCCGAATCAGCCCCAGCATTTT. Translation: CASNNDRGPNQPQHF.

V and J are TRBV28 and TRBJ1-6, with 11 bases matching TRBD1. The CDR3 is made up of 15 amino acids. CDR1 MDHEN and CDR2 SYDVKM come from the germline V gene. Trimming at V came to 5 bases and at J to 9 bases, leaving 6 bases not matched to a gene. The CDR3 sequence is CASSHSGTGGSPLHF. DNA of the CDR3: TGTGCCAGCAGTCATAGCGGGACAGGGGGTTCACCCCTCCACTTT.

J is TRBJ1-1 and V is TRBV5-1, with a weak D call TRBD1 (6 bases). The germline gives CDR1 SGHRS, CDR2 YFSETQ. Trimming shortened V by 4 bases and J by 4 bases, and 17 bases separated the two germline ends. The length of the CDR3 is 15 residues. CDR3 sequence reads: CASSSPQGWGTEAFF. In DNA, the CDR3 is TGCGCCAGCAGCAGCCCACAGGGTTGGGGCACTGAAGCTTTCTTT. The full variable domain, in which reference TRBV5-1 and TRBJ1-1 provide the parts outside the CDR3, is KAGVTQTPRYLIKTRGQQVTLSCSPISGHRSVSWYQQTPGQGLQFLFEYFSETQRNKGNFPGRFSGRQFSNSRSEMNVSTLELGDSALYLCASSSPQGWGTEAFFGQGTRLTVV.

This chain uses TRBV6-1 with TRBJ1-5; a possible D gene is TRBD1 (6 bases). The CDR3 contains 14 residues. V was shortened by 8 bases and J by 3 bases, with 14 bases between the two germline ends. The germline CDR1 and CDR2 sequences are MNHNS and SASEGT. The CDR3 sequence is CASPSDRYNQPQHF. CDR3 nucleotide sequence: TGTGCCAGCCCCTCTGACAGGTACAATCAGCCCCAGCATTTT.

CDR3 sequence reads: CASSVPRSGRSGTGELFF. CDR3 coding DNA: TGTGCCAGCAGCGTACCGAGGAGCGGGAGAAGTGGCACCGGGGAGCTGTTTTTT. The V gene is TRBV9, the J gene TRBJ2-2; 8 bases line up with TRBD2. Germline V gene lookup returns CDR1 SGDLS and CDR2 YYNGEE. CDR3 length: 18 amino acids. The ends lost 1 base at V and 4 bases at J; junction bases unmatched: 12.

This clone was counted a few times. The rearrangement uses TRBV19 and TRBJ1-2; maybe TRBD1 (6 bases). CDR3 length: 14 residues. The germline V gene has CDR1 LNHDA and CDR2 SQIVND (reference sequence). Trimming took 4 bases from V and 4 from J, leaving 13 bases between them. The CDR3 sequence: CASSTTGLGYGYTF. The CDR3 nucleotides read TGTGCCAGTAGTACTACAGGGTTGGGCTATGGCTACACCTTC.

This rearrangement joins TRBV2 to TRBJ2-7; 9 bases match TRBD2. V gave up 1 base and J gave up 2 bases; unmatched junction bases: 3. The CDR3 totals 15 residues. CDR1 is SNHLY and CDR2 is FYNNEI in the germline V gene. The CDR3 DNA reads TGTGCCAGCAGTGAAGGTAGCGGGAGCCCCTACGAGCAGTACTTC. As protein: CASSEGSGSPYEQYF.

The chain links TRBV27 to TRBJ2-1, with TRBD2 matching over 9 bases. Germline V lookup: CDR1 MNHEY, CDR2 SMNVEV (reference sequence). The CDR3 length is 14 residues. The J segment lost 1 base and the V segment lost 7 bases, leaving 2 bases of the junction unmatched. CDR3 sequence (DNA): TGTGCCAGCAAGGCGGGGGGGTCCTACAATGAGCAGTTCTTC. Residues: CASKAGGSYNEQFF.

The V gene is TRBV7-2, the J gene TRBJ2-7; no definite D call. CDR3 length equals 13 residues. The V gene lost 5 bases and the J gene lost 3 bases, with 11 bases spanning the gap. From germline, CDR1 is SGHTA and CDR2 FQGNSA. The CDR3 nucleotides read TGTGCCAGCAGCCCTCTCCAGGTCTACGAGCAGTACTTC. Translation: CASSPLQVYEQYF.

DNA for the CDR3: TGCAGCGTTCGGAAGGGGGCGGGTGAAGCTTTCTTT. Amino acids: CSVRKGAGEAFF. The rearrangement links TRBV29-1 to TRBJ1-1, with 7 nucleotides matching TRBD1. J gave up 7 bases and V 5 bases, and 7 bases lay outside the gene matches. There are 12 residues in the CDR3. Per the germline V gene, CDR1 is SQVTM and CDR2 is ANQGSEA.

The chain is built from TRBV18 and TRBJ1-4; a possible D gene is TRBD1 (6 bases). CDR1 KGHSH and CDR2 LQKENI come from the germline V gene. The CDR3 covers 15 residues. V was cut by 3 bases and J by 8 bases, with 16 bases left in between. CDR3 amino acids: CASSPSQGIIEKLFF. CDR3 bases: TGTGCCAGCTCACCCTCCCAGGGGATAATCGAAAAACTGTTTTTT.

The rearrangement uses TRBV28 and TRBJ1-2, with D possibly being TRBD1 (6 bases). CDR1 and CDR2 (germline): MDHEN, SYDVKM. Trimming stripped 6 bases from V and 2 bases from J, with 10 bases between. CDR3 size: 13 residues. CDR3 nucleotides: TGTGCCAGCAGCCGGACAGAAAACTATGGCTACACCTTC. Its translation is CASSRTENYGYTF.

The chain links TRBV28 to TRBJ2-7, with 7 bases identical to TRBD1. The trim removed 6 bases at V and 3 bases at J, leaving 5 bases unmatched. CDR1 MDHEN and CDR2 SYDVKM come from the germline V gene. The CDR3 contains 13 residues. CDR3 sequence: CASRITGDYEQYF. In DNA, the CDR3 is TGTGCCAGCAGGATTACAGGGGACTACGAGCAGTACTTC.

This chain's CDR3 is CASSIARGNPPLHF. The CDR3 DNA follows: TGTGCCAGTAGTATCGCCAGGGGAAATCCACCCCTCCACTTT. The rearrangement links TRBV19 to TRBJ1-6, with D perhaps TRBD1 (6 bases). The CDR3 extends over 14 amino acids. V was shortened by 3 bases and J by 11 bases, with 14 bases between the two germline ends. Germline assignment: CDR1 LNHDA and CDR2 SQIVND (reference sequence). The complete variable domain, with remaining parts taken from reference TRBV19 and TRBJ1-6, reads DGGITQSPKYLFRKEGQNVTLSCEQNLNHDAMYWYRQDPGQGLRLIYYSQIVNDFQKGDIAEGYSVSREKKESFPLTVTSAQKNPTAFYLCASSIARGNPPLHFGNGTRLTVT.

The V gene is TRBV7-2, the J gene TRBJ2-3, with 7 bases lining up with TRBD1. The CDR3 loop spans 17 amino acids. The V gene end was trimmed by 6 bases and the J gene end by 1 base; junction bases not matched to a gene: 13. Germline CDR1 SGHTA, CDR2 FQGNSA. The CDR3 DNA reads TGTGCCAGCAGGGTATCTACAGGGGAGCGCGGCACAGATACGCAGTATTTT. Amino acids: CASRVSTGERGTDTQYF.

This chain uses TRBV6-5 with TRBJ1-2; 7 positions agree with TRBD1. Trimming removed 8 bases from V and 1 base from J; junction bases left unmatched: 7. The CDR3 contains 14 residues. Germline CDR1 MNHEY, CDR2 SVGAGI. The CDR3 DNA reads as TGTGCCAGCCAGGGACAGAACAATAACTATGGCTACACCTTC. Translating it yields CASQGQNNNYGYTF.

The CDR3 spells CASSYSPSGGSETQYF. The CDR3 nucleotides are TGTGCCAGCAGTTACTCGCCTAGCGGGGGGTCGGAGACCCAGTACTTC. V and J are TRBV6-6 and TRBJ2-5, with 11 bases matching TRBD2. The length of the CDR3 is 16 residues. With 0 bases clipped from V and 5 bases from J, the junction kept 5 bases outside the gene matches. Germline V gives CDR1 MNHNY, CDR2 SVGAGI (reference sequence).

This sequence joins TRBV2 and TRBJ2-1, with D tentatively TRBD2 (6 bases). V was trimmed by 2 bases and J by 4 bases, leaving 21 bases between them. The germline CDR1 and CDR2 sequences are SNHLY and FYNNEI. This CDR3 comprises 18 residues. The CDR3 loop reads CASSENPSASARYNEQFF. The CDR3 nucleotides are TGTGCCAGCAGTGAAAACCCATCGGCTAGCGCGAGGTACAATGAGCAGTTCTTC.

This clone was detected a few times. The chain links TRBV19 to TRBJ2-1; D possibly corresponds to TRBD1 (7 bases). Trimming cost V 5 bases and J 7 bases, with 21 bases left between them. The CDR3 totals 16 residues. Per germline, CDR1 LNHDA and CDR2 SQIVND (reference sequence). The CDR3 nucleotides read TGTGCCAGTAGTGCTAGTCAGGGGGGCAGAGGGAATGAGCAGTTCTTC. Translated: CASSASQGGRGNEQFF.

The chain carries TRBV5-1 and TRBJ2-5; maybe TRBD2 (7 bases). The end of the DNA fits TRBJ2-7 better, so the J call may be wrong. CDR1 and CDR2 (germline): SGHRS, YFSETQ. The CDR3 is made up of 12 amino acids. This chain's CDR3 is CASKRGGDEQYF. CDR3 nucleotides: TGCGCCAGCAAGAGAGGGGGGGACGAGCAGTACTTC.